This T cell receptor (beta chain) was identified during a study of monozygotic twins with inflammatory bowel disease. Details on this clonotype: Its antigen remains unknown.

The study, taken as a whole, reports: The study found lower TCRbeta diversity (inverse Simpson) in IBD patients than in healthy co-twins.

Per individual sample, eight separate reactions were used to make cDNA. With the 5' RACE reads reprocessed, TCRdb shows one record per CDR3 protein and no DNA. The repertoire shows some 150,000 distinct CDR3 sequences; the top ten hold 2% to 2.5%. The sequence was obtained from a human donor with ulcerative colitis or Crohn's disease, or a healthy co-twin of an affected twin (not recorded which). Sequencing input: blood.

The CDR3 reads CASSLGPRAFSYNEQFF. The chain uses TRBV5-4 and TRBJ2-1; there is no DNA to check the TCRdb D call of TRBD2. CDR3 length equals 17 residues. Germline-derived CDR1 and CDR2 are SGHNT and YYREEE (reference sequence). Full variable domain (missing parts from reference TRBV5-4 and TRBJ2-1): ETGVTQSPTHLIKTRGQQVTLRCSSQSGHNTVSWYQQALGQGPQFIFQYYREEENGRGNFPPRFSGLQFPNYSSELNVNALELDDSALYLCASSLGPRAFSYNEQFFGPGTRLTVL.